Shown below are 19 T cell receptor beta chains from a single sample sequenced in a study of shared clonotypes between healthy human individuals. Generated by immunoSEQ multiplex PCR, the TCRdb table keeps only in-frame clones and is missing some. In the table there are 2,500,000 or so clones, about nine tenths of which are singletons. The sequenced sample was naive CD4+ T cells from PBMCs. The subset: CD45RA+ positively selected. The receptors here all came from a young man in good health. Some clones in this sample may be carry-over from other donors' samples.

This rearrangement joins TRBV5-1 to TRBJ1-4, with TRBD1 matching over 12 bases. Germline lookup yields CDR1 SGHRS and CDR2 YFSETQ. Trimming at V came to 4 bases and at J to 7 bases, leaving 5 bases not matched to a gene. The CDR3 contains 15 residues. CDR3 region: CASSGGTGGGEKLFF. CDR3 sequence (DNA): TGCGCCAGCAGCGGCGGGACAGGGGGCGGTGAAAAACTGTTTTTT.

This clone was observed once. The chain recombines TRBV9 with TRBJ2-1; 12 bases line up with TRBD2. CDR1 SGDLS and CDR2 YYNGEE come from the germline V gene. The V gene end was trimmed by 0 bases and the J gene end by 0 bases; junction bases not matched to a gene: 1. This CDR3 has 17 amino acids. In DNA, the CDR3 is TGTGCCAGCAGCGTAGAGGGACTAGCGGGCTCCTACAATGAGCAGTTCTTC. It translates to CASSVEGLAGSYNEQFF.

The gene calls are TRBV11-3 and TRBJ2-1; possible D gene TRBD1, 5 bases. Per the germline V gene, CDR1 is SGHNT and CDR2 is YENEEA. V was pared by 0 bases and J by 9 bases, with 9 bases between. CDR3 length: 13 amino acids. The CDR3 loop is CASSLDPDSEQFF. The CDR3, as DNA: TGTGCCAGCAGCTTAGATCCCGACAGTGAGCAGTTCTTC. The entire variable domain, with the rest obtained from reference TRBV11-3 and TRBJ2-1, is as follows: EAGVVQSPRYKIIEKKQPVAFWCNPISGHNTLYWYLQNLGQGPELLIRYENEEAVDDSQLPKDRFSAERLKGVDSTLKIQPAELGDSAVYLCASSLDPDSEQFFGPGTRLTVL.

The V and J genes are TRBV10-3 and TRBJ1-1; 11 positions agree with TRBD1. This CDR3 spans 13 amino acids. Germline CDR1 is ENHRY and CDR2 is SYGVKD. V shed 8 bases and J 12 bases; nucleotides not matched to a gene: 11. CDR3 coding DNA: TGTGCCATCGGCCATGAGGGACAGGGGGGAACTTTCTTT. This codes for CAIGHEGQGGTFF.

V and J are TRBV5-1 and TRBJ2-1; D unresolved. V was shortened by 3 bases and J by 7 bases, with 17 bases between the two germline ends. The CDR3 has 15 amino acids. CDR1 is SGHRS and CDR2 is YFSETQ in the germline V gene. The CDR3 sequence: CASSSSPTSYNEQFF. CDR3 in DNA: TGCGCCAGCAGCTCTTCACCAACCTCTTATAATGAGCAGTTCTTC.

The chain is built from TRBV6-5 and TRBJ1-2; D unresolved. The CDR3 consists of 14 residues. CDR1 is MNHEY and CDR2 is SVGAGI in the germline V gene. V lost 0 bases to trimming and J lost 4 bases, with 9 bases between them. This CDR3 reads CASSYSGKGYGYTF. The CDR3 region has the DNA TGTGCCAGCAGTTACTCCGGGAAAGGCTATGGCTACACCTTC.

This clone was seen just once. The chain has TRBV19 and TRBJ2-2; unclear D gene. CDR3 size: 13 residues. Per germline, CDR1 LNHDA and CDR2 SQIVND (reference sequence). V lost 3 bases and J lost 3, with 5 bases in between. The CDR3 nucleotides read TGTGCCAGTAGTATCCCCTACACCGGGGAGCTGTTTTTT. Protein sequence: CASSIPYTGELFF.

CDR3 sequence reads: CSAVTGYEQYF. CDR3 sequence (DNA): TGCAGCGCCGTGACAGGCTACGAGCAGTACTTC. This chain links TRBV29-1 with TRBJ2-7; TRBD1 might be the D (6 bases). Germline V CDR1 and CDR2: SQVTM, ANQGSEA. The V and J ends lost 7 bases and 3 bases respectively, with 10 bases between them. CDR3 length equals 11 residues.

The chain uses TRBV9 and TRBJ2-4, with TRBD1 as a possible D gene (7 bases). The CDR3 consists of 16 residues. CDR1 is SGDLS and CDR2 is YYNGEE in the germline V gene. The ends were cut back, 0 bases at V and 8 bases at J, with 18 bases in the middle. The CDR3 sequence: CASSVVGSGRGDIQYF. CDR3 bases: TGTGCCAGCAGCGTAGTTGGATCAGGCAGGGGGGACATTCAGTACTTC.

The chain combines TRBV29-1 with TRBJ1-1, with TRBD1 as a possible D gene (5 bases). The V gene lost 5 bases and the J gene lost 3 bases, with 10 bases spanning the gap. From germline, CDR1 is SQVTM and CDR2 ANQGSEA. CDR3 length: 12 residues. CDR3 DNA sequence: TGCAGCGTTCAGCGGGGGGACACTGAAGCTTTCTTT. Protein sequence: CSVQRGDTEAFF.

This chain joins TRBV4-2 and TRBJ1-2, with D perhaps TRBD1 (6 bases). CDR1 and CDR2 from the germline V gene are LGHNA and YNFKEQ. This CDR3 has 13 amino acids. V was pared by 1 base and J by 6 bases, with 9 bases between. The CDR3 bases are TGTGCCAGCAGCCAAGGGGGGGCGGATGGCTACACCTTC. Its protein is CASSQGGADGYTF.

The rearrangement uses TRBV28 and TRBJ2-1; D ambiguous. Germline lookup yields CDR1 MDHEN and CDR2 SYDVKM. Deletions cut 5 bases from V and 0 bases from J, with 11 bases between. CDR3 length equals 15 residues. CDR3 amino acids: CASSPRRSSYNEQFF. In DNA form, the CDR3 reads TGTGCCAGCAGTCCCCGCCGGAGCTCCTACAATGAGCAGTTCTTC.

The chain uses TRBV18 and TRBJ2-1; 8 nucleotides line up with TRBD1. Unmatched junction bases numbered 3, after V lost 2 bases and J lost 3 bases. CDR3 length equals 15 residues. The germline gives CDR1 KGHSH, CDR2 LQKENI. The CDR3 sequence is CASSPVTGGYNEQFF. The CDR3 region has the DNA TGTGCCAGCTCACCAGTAACAGGGGGCTACAATGAGCAGTTCTTC.

The V call is TRBV27, the J call TRBJ2-2; D ambiguous. The CDR3 loop spans 16 amino acids. V dropped 2 bases and J dropped 8 bases, with 18 bases sitting between them. Germline loops: CDR1 MNHEY, CDR2 SMNVEV (reference sequence). The CDR3 loop is CASSLMFRVRSGELFF. DNA for the CDR3: TGTGCCAGCAGTTTAATGTTTAGGGTTCGATCGGGGGAGCTGTTTTTT.

This chain connects TRBV28 to TRBJ2-1, with 13 positions matching TRBD2. V dropped 2 bases and J dropped 9; count of bases not matched to a gene: 10. The CDR3 sequence is 17 residues long. The V gene's germline CDR1 is MDHEN and CDR2 SYDVKM. This CDR3 is CASSLPGLAGASGEQFF. The CDR3 DNA is TGTGCCAGCAGTTTACCCGGACTAGCGGGAGCTTCTGGTGAGCAGTTCTTC. Full variable domain (remainder filled in from reference TRBV28 and TRBJ2-1): DVKVTQSSRYLVKRTGEKVFLECVQDMDHENMFWYRQDPGLGLRLIYFSYDVKMKEKGDIPEGYSVSREKKERFSLILESASTNQTSMYLCASSLPGLAGASGEQFFGPGTRLTVL.

The chain joins TRBV6-1 to TRBJ1-5, with 8 positions matching TRBD1. This CDR3 has 15 residues. Germline V CDR1 and CDR2: MNHNS, SASEGT. Trimming cost V 4 bases and J 6 bases; bases outside gene matches: 8. The CDR3 DNA is TGTGCCAGCAGTGTTCGTGGACAGGGTTTTCAGCCCCAGCATTTT. This encodes CASSVRGQGFQPQHF.

The rearrangement links TRBV9 to TRBJ1-2; tentative D call: TRBD1 (5 bases). There are 16 residues in the CDR3. Trimming took 0 bases from V and 3 from J, leaving 15 bases between them. The germline gives CDR1 SGDLS, CDR2 YYNGEE. The CDR3 spells CASSVGGALGDYGYTF. CDR3 sequence (DNA): TGTGCCAGCAGCGTAGGTGGGGCCTTGGGGGACTATGGCTACACCTTC.

The chain uses TRBV28 and TRBJ2-2; 9 nucleotides match TRBD1. This CDR3 comprises 14 residues. The germline V gene encodes CDR1 MDHEN and CDR2 SYDVKM. With V trimmed by 5 bases and J by 6 bases, 4 bases remained unmatched. The CDR3 sequence is CASSPQGAAGELFF. CDR3 coding DNA: TGTGCCAGCAGTCCACAGGGGGCCGCCGGGGAGCTGTTTTTT. Full variable domain (remainder filled in from reference TRBV28 and TRBJ2-2): DVKVTQSSRYLVKRTGEKVFLECVQDMDHENMFWYRQDPGLGLRLIYFSYDVKMKEKGDIPEGYSVSREKKERFSLILESASTNQTSMYLCASSPQGAAGELFFGEGSRLTVL.

This rearrangement joins TRBV5-6 to TRBJ1-2; possible D gene TRBD1, 5 bases. The CDR3 consists of 13 residues. Trimming took 4 bases from V and 3 from J, leaving 10 bases between them. Germline V lookup: CDR1 SGHDT, CDR2 YYEEEE. The CDR3 bases are TGTGCCAGCAGCCGTGGGGCTTACTATGGCTACACCTTC. This translates into CASSRGAYYGYTF.